This T cell receptor (beta chain) was obtained from a study of cytomegalovirus exposure and HLA in healthy donors. V shed 4 bases, J shed 4 bases, and the junction held 8 bases outside the gene matches. This CDR3 is 15 amino acids long. Germline V gene lookup returns CDR1 MNHEY and CDR2 SVGAGI. PCR primers comprised 60 Vbeta and 13 Jbeta primers. Repertoires were generated with immunoSEQ multiplex PCR, while TCRdb's copy carries only in-frame clones and drops some. The profile shows roughly 160,000 clones, less than 90% of them singletons. The sequence came from a man under 40 in good health and CMV-seronegative. The sample taken for sequencing was PBMCs. The rearrangement links TRBV6-5 to TRBJ2-7; 9 bases fit TRBD2. CDR3: CASSWLAGKIYEQYF. The CDR3 DNA reads as TGTGCCAGCAGTTGGCTAGCGGGAAAAATATACGAGCAGTACTTC.